The 23 T cell receptor beta chains given below trace back to one sample, sequenced in a study of cytomegalovirus exposure and HLA in healthy donors. Use of 60 Vbeta and 13 Jbeta primers characterized the PCR. Sequenced by immunoSEQ multiplex PCR; TCRdb stores in-frame clones only, minus some. The sample shows approximately 170,000 clones, around 75% of them seen only once. Sequenced sample: PBMCs. The receptors derive from a male donor in good health and CMV-seronegative.

The rearrangement links TRBV5-1 to TRBJ2-5; D is perhaps TRBD1 (6 bases). The J call may be wrong; the DNA end is better matched by TRBJ2-7. There are 13 residues in the CDR3. Germline CDR1 and CDR2: SGHRS and YFSETQ. CDR3 protein: CASSLGGVYEQYF. Here the CDR3 DNA reads TGCGCCAGCAGCTTAGGGGGTGTCTACGAGCAGTACTTC.

This rearrangement joins TRBV5-1 to TRBJ2-5, with D perhaps matching TRBD2 (6 bases). This CDR3 comprises 15 residues. Per the germline V gene, CDR1 is SGHRS and CDR2 is YFSETQ. V was cut by 4 bases and J by 2 bases, with 15 bases left in between. The chain's CDR3 is CASSRGGAGQETQYF. CDR3 nucleotide sequence: TGCGCCAGCAGCCGAGGAGGCGCGGGGCAAGAGACCCAGTACTTC. Using reference TRBV5-1 and TRBJ2-5 for the parts outside the CDR3, the full variable domain is KAGVTQTPRYLIKTRGQQVTLSCSPISGHRSVSWYQQTPGQGLQFLFEYFSETQRNKGNFPGRFSGRQFSNSRSEMNVSTLELGDSALYLCASSRGGAGQETQYFGPGTRLLVL.

This clone occurred once. V and J are TRBV7-2 and TRBJ2-2, with 10 bases identical to TRBD1. Germline V gene sequence: CDR1 SGHTA, CDR2 FQGNSA. With V trimmed by 5 bases and J by 6 bases, 9 bases remained unmatched. This CDR3 has 16 residues. The CDR3 loop reads CASSPRDRGRPGELFF. The CDR3 nucleotides read TGTGCCAGCAGCCCCCGGGACAGGGGACGTCCCGGGGAGCTGTTTTTT. Using reference TRBV7-2 and TRBJ2-2 for the parts outside the CDR3, the full variable domain is GAGVSQSPSNKVTEKGKDVELRCDPISGHTALYWYRQSLGQGLEFLIYFQGNSAPDKSGLPSDRFSAERTGGSVSTLTIQRTQQEDSAVYLCASSPRDRGRPGELFFGEGSRLTVL.

This clone has just a few counts. The chain uses TRBV25-1 and TRBJ2-5, with 8 bases lining up with TRBD1. The J call is uncertain, as TRBJ2-7 better fits the DNA end. The germline CDR1 and CDR2 sequences are MGHDK and SYGVNS. The CDR3 contains 16 residues. CDR3 loop: CASSESEWTGRHEQYF. In DNA, the CDR3 is TGTGCCAGCAGTGAATCTGAGTGGACAGGGCGCCACGAGCAGTACTTC.

The V gene is TRBV2, the J gene TRBJ2-5; 7 nucleotides agree with TRBD1. CDR3 length: 14 residues. Germline V lookup: CDR1 SNHLY, CDR2 FYNNEI. Trimming removed 11 bases from V and 5 bases from J; junction bases left unmatched: 14. For the CDR3, the DNA is TGTGCCGGCCGGACAGGACTCACTTTTGAGACCCAGTACTTC. Amino acids: CAGRTGLTFETQYF.

V gene TRBV29-1 combines with J gene TRBJ2-3; D possibly corresponds to TRBD2 (6 bases). V lost 4 bases and J lost 4, with 9 bases in between. CDR3 size: 12 residues. The V gene's germline CDR1 is SQVTM and CDR2 ANQGSEA. CDR3 in amino acids: CSVGRGSDTQYF. DNA for the CDR3: TGCAGCGTTGGGCGGGGTTCAGATACGCAGTATTTT.

This chain connects TRBV29-1 to TRBJ2-3; D may be TRBD2 (6 bases). The V gene's germline CDR1 is SQVTM and CDR2 ANQGSEA. V dropped 7 bases and J dropped 4 bases, with 15 bases sitting between them. This CDR3 has 13 amino acids. The CDR3 is CSGDSQAADTQYF. In DNA, the CDR3 is TGCAGCGGGGACTCTCAAGCCGCAGATACGCAGTATTTT.

The chain carries TRBV13 and TRBJ1-2; 10 positions agree with TRBD1. J was trimmed by 7 bases and V by 3 bases; bases with no gene match: 8. Germline CDR1 and CDR2: PRHDT and FYEKMQ (reference sequence). The CDR3 is 15 residues long. The CDR3 sequence is CASSLSRTGGVGYTF. In DNA, the CDR3 is TGTGCCAGCAGCTTGAGCAGGACAGGGGGAGTTGGCTACACCTTC.

The chain employs TRBV4-1 and TRBJ1-3; D call uncertain. Between the trimmed V and J ends, which lost 0 bases and 0 bases, there was a span of 6 bases. The CDR3 length is 15 residues. The germline gives CDR1 MGHRA, CDR2 YSYEKL. CDR3 DNA: TGCGCCAGCAGCCAAGAGGCAGTCTCTGGAAACACCATATATTTT. Translation: CASSQEAVSGNTIYF.

The V call is TRBV7-9, the J call TRBJ2-1; 12 bases are a match to TRBD2. The V gene end was trimmed by 0 bases and the J gene end by 4 bases; junction bases not matched to a gene: 4. The CDR3 length is 17 residues. CDR1 is SEHNR and CDR2 is FQNEAQ in the germline V gene (reference sequence). The CDR3 sequence is CASSLAASGGVYNEQFF. In nucleotides, the CDR3 is TGTGCCAGCAGCTTAGCCGCTAGCGGGGGGGTATACAATGAGCAGTTCTTC.

Here the CDR3 reads CSVAPTGSGKTQYF. CDR3 DNA: TGCAGCGTTGCACCTACAGGGAGTGGGAAGACCCAGTACTTC. J is TRBJ2-5 and V is TRBV29-1, with a tentative D call TRBD1 (6 bases). Trimming took 4 bases from V and 6 from J, leaving 18 bases between them. The CDR3 is 14 residues long. Germline loops: CDR1 SQVTM, CDR2 ANQGSEA. Based on the CDR3 plus reference TRBV29-1 and TRBJ2-5, the full variable domain is SAVISQKPSRDICQRGTSLTIQCQVDSQVTMMFWYRQQPGQSLTLIATANQGSEATYESGFVIDKFPISRPNLTFSTLTVSNMSPEDSSIYLCSVAPTGSGKTQYFGPGTRLLVL.

The CDR3 loop reads CAIRRESSYNSPLHF. CDR3 nucleotides: TGTGCCATCAGGCGGGAGAGCTCCTATAATTCACCCCTCCACTTT. The chain has TRBV10-3 and TRBJ1-6, with unresolved D. This CDR3 comprises 15 residues. The germline V gene has CDR1 ENHRY and CDR2 SYGVKD. With 6 bases removed from V and 0 bases from J, the gap between germline ends came to 9 bases.

This clone was seen only a few times. CDR3: CASSGGLAGDLPNIQYF. CDR3 coding DNA: TGTGCCAGCAGCGGAGGACTAGCGGGGGACCTCCCTAACATTCAGTACTTC. The V gene is TRBV5-4, the J gene TRBJ2-4, with 13 bases identical to TRBD2. V was pared by 4 bases and J by 7 bases, with 11 bases of the junction left unmatched. This CDR3 spans 17 amino acids. In germline, CDR1 is SGHNT, CDR2 YYREEE (reference sequence).

The V call is TRBV11-2, the J call TRBJ2-3, with 12 bases fitting TRBD2. V dropped 5 bases and J dropped 0; count of bases not matched to a gene: 12. CDR1 is SGHAT, CDR2 FQNNGV, per germline. The length of the CDR3 is 19 residues. The CDR3 reads CASSQLAGGTIYSTDTQYF. The CDR3 bases are TGTGCCAGCAGCCAACTAGCGGGGGGAACCATTTATAGCACAGATACGCAGTATTTT.

The chain carries TRBV5-1 and TRBJ1-2; D unclear. This CDR3 has 14 amino acids. Trimming took 4 bases from V and 6 from J, leaving 16 bases between them. The V gene's germline CDR1 is SGHRS and CDR2 YFSETQ. The CDR3 coding sequence is TGCGCCAGCAGCGCACTCACAGCCTCAGATGGCTACACCTTC. Encoded protein: CASSALTASDGYTF.

This clone was counted between two and nine times. The rearrangement links TRBV25-1 to TRBJ1-2; 8 bases align to TRBD1. CDR1 MGHDK and CDR2 SYGVNS come from the germline V gene. The CDR3 runs to 17 residues. The V gene end was trimmed by 5 bases and the J gene end by 3 bases; junction bases not matched to a gene: 14. The chain's CDR3 is CASSTQRQGLGDYGYTF. The CDR3 nucleotides read TGTGCCAGCAGTACCCAGCGACAGGGGTTAGGGGACTATGGCTACACCTTC.

This clone occurred a few times. One junction end does not reproduce the germline sequence, and a read error may be involved. V is TRBV5-4 and J is TRBJ1-4, with 7 positions matching TRBD1. This CDR3 has 15 amino acids. From germline, CDR1 is SGHNT and CDR2 YYREEE (reference sequence). The CDR3 DNA is TGCGCCAGCAGCCCCTCGACAGGGACAAATGAAAAACTGTTTTTT. Residues: CASSPSTGTNEKLFF.

This clone is a singleton in its sample. V gene TRBV10-3 combines with J gene TRBJ1-6, with D possibly being TRBD1 (5 bases). The CDR3 extends over 15 amino acids. V gave up 4 bases and J gave up 5 bases, with 12 bases separating them. CDR1 is ENHRY, CDR2 SYGVKD, per germline. CDR3: CAISAGDGHNSPLHF. The CDR3 DNA is TGTGCCATCAGTGCGGGGGACGGCCATAATTCACCCCTCCACTTT.

This sequence joins TRBV5-1 and TRBJ1-2; 7 positions match TRBD1. CDR1 and CDR2 (germline): SGHRS, YFSETQ. The CDR3 runs 16 residues. V lost 0 bases and J lost 6; bases outside the gene matches: 11. CDR3 DNA sequence: TGCGCCAGCAGCTTGGGTAGTACAGGGGCATCGGATGGCTACACCTTC. It is translated as CASSLGSTGASDGYTF. The complete variable domain, with remaining parts taken from reference TRBV5-1 and TRBJ1-2, reads KAGVTQTPRYLIKTRGQQVTLSCSPISGHRSVSWYQQTPGQGLQFLFEYFSETQRNKGNFPGRFSGRQFSNSRSEMNVSTLELGDSALYLCASSLGSTGASDGYTFGSGTRLTVV.

This clone was seen more than once but under ten times. The chain couples TRBV30 to TRBJ2-7, with D possibly being TRBD1 (5 bases). Trimming took 0 bases from V and 0 from J, leaving 6 bases between them. Per the germline V gene, CDR1 is GTSNPN and CDR2 is SVGIG (reference sequence). This CDR3 spans 13 amino acids. The CDR3 is CAWSVGHSYEQYF. The CDR3 bases are TGTGCCTGGAGTGTGGGGCACTCCTACGAGCAGTACTTC. The variable domain in full, completed from reference TRBV30 and TRBJ2-7, reads SQTIHQWPATLVQPVGSPLSLECTVEGTSNPNLYWYRQAAGRGLQLLFYSVGIGQISSEVPQNLSASRPQDRQFILSSKKLLLSDSGFYLCAWSVGHSYEQYFGPGTRLTVT.

The chain recombines TRBV7-9 with TRBJ1-5; D is unclear. This CDR3 contains 14 residues. Per germline, CDR1 SEHNR and CDR2 FQNEAQ (reference sequence). V was cut by 1 base and J by 1 base, with 5 bases left in between. For the CDR3, the DNA is TGTGCCAGCAGCTTAGGACTGAGCAATCAGCCCCAGCATTTT. As protein: CASSLGLSNQPQHF.

The chain combines TRBV18 with TRBJ2-6; D unresolved. The length of the CDR3 is 16 residues. Deletions cut 2 bases from V and 0 bases from J, with 8 bases between. Germline values: CDR1 KGHSH, CDR2 LQKENI. The CDR3, as DNA: TGTGCCAGCTCACCATTCAAGAGCTCTGGGGCCAACGTCCTGACTTTC. Amino acids: CASSPFKSSGANVLTF.

The CDR3 sequence is CASSPRWAGGSQETQYF. As DNA, the CDR3 is TGTGCCAGCAGCCCGAGGTGGGCGGGGGGATCACAAGAGACCCAGTACTTC. The chain carries TRBV7-9 and TRBJ2-5, with 8 bases that match TRBD2. The germline CDR1 and CDR2 sequences are SEHNR and FQNEAQ (reference sequence). The V gene end was trimmed by 5 bases and the J gene end by 2 bases; junction bases not matched to a gene: 13. The CDR3 has 17 amino acids.